The sequence of this T cell receptor beta chain was determined in a study of shared clonotypes between healthy human individuals. The wider study: Every donor yielded three CD4 naive, three CD4 memory, two CD8 naive and one CD8 memory plate.

With regard to this clone: Its antigen remains unidentified.

V was cut by 6 bases and J by 4 bases, with 16 bases left in between. The CDR3 is made up of 15 amino acids. Germline CDR1 is MNHEY and CDR2 is SVGAGI. Study results and caveats: Rarefaction revealed incomplete sorted-subset sequencing despite large depth.

All donors qualified as healthy HIV-negative adults and had experienced no recent acute infections or vaccinations. What CD8 memory combined were CD45RO+ cells and CCR7-negative CD45RA+ TemRA cells. Profiled with immunoSEQ multiplex PCR; TCRdb holds only in-frame clones, not every one. The data contain some 320,000 clones, roughly 87% of them seen just once; the ten biggest clones take up about 16%. This chain uses TRBV6-5 with TRBJ2-1; tentative D call: TRBD1 (6 bases). The sequenced material came from memory CD8+ T cells sorted from blood. This sample's subset: CD45RO+ cells pooled with CCR7-negative TemRA cells. This sequence was found in a man between 18 and 29 years old in good health. CDR3 sequence: CASSLIGTPYNEQFF. CDR3 sequence (DNA): TGTGCCAGCAGCCTGATTGGGACACCTTACAATGAGCAGTTCTTC.